Below, 24 T cell receptor beta chains from the same sample are listed, as sequenced in a study of response to subunit inactivated influenza vaccine. TCRdb called the RT-PCR reads again in MiXCR, with one record for every CDR3 protein. In the table there are 450,000 to 700,000 distinct CDR3 sequences, 13% to 15% of which are singletons. The material sequenced was PBMCs from blood, taken 12 days after vaccination. The receptors were gathered from a man between 45 and 60 years old who received an inactivated influenza vaccine.

The CDR3 reads CSAGPLNTGELFF. CDR3 bases: TGCAGTGCTGGCCCTTTGAACACCGGGGAGCTGTTTTTT. The rearrangement links TRBV20-1 to TRBJ2-2; no clear D gene. CDR1 is DFQATT, CDR2 SNEGSKA, per germline (reference sequence). The CDR3 spans 13 residues. The V gene lost 5 bases and the J gene lost 1 base, with 8 bases spanning the gap.

The chain links TRBV29-1 to TRBJ2-2; D gene uncertain. V was pared by 2 bases and J by 5 bases, with 15 bases between. The CDR3 runs to 15 residues. CDR1 is SQVTM and CDR2 is ANQGSEA in the germline V gene. The DNA for the CDR3 is TGCAGCGTTGAATTGGTAGCCCCTCGGACCGGGGAGCTGTTTTTT. Translation gives CSVELVAPRTGELFF.

This clonotype was counted between two and nine times. The rearrangement joins TRBV10-3 to TRBJ2-7; D not resolved. Germline CDR1 and CDR2: ENHRY and SYGVKD. CDR3 size: 13 residues. The V end lost 4 bases, the J end lost 4 bases, and 11 bases lay between the germline ends. DNA for the CDR3: TGTGCCATCAGTGGTCAAGGCGCTTACGAGCAGTACTTC. Translated, it gives CAISGQGAYEQYF.

This clonotype was seen only once. The CDR3 DNA sequence: TGTGCCAGCAGCTTAGTTGGGCTAGCGGGAGGGCGCTCCTACGAGCAGTACTTC. It encodes CASSLVGLAGGRSYEQYF. This chain uses TRBV7-6 with TRBJ2-7; TRBD2 agrees at 12 bases. The CDR3 runs 18 residues. With V trimmed by 1 base and J by 0 bases, 7 bases remained unmatched. CDR1 and CDR2 from the germline V gene are SGHVS and FNYEAQ.

The rearrangement links TRBV6-5 to TRBJ2-7, with D maybe TRBD1 (6 bases). Trimming removed 4 bases at V and 4 bases at J, with 17 bases between. Germline V gene data show CDR1 as MNHEY and CDR2 as SVGAGI. The CDR3 spans 15 residues. Here the CDR3 reads CASSSPPRGEYEQYF. The CDR3 nucleotides are TGTGCCAGCAGTTCCCCTCCCAGGGGCGAATACGAGCAGTACTTC.

This clonotype appeared a few times. The chain couples TRBV12-3 or TRBV12-4 to TRBJ2-5, with D perhaps TRBD1 or TRBD2 (6 bases each). The CDR3 has 14 residues. Deletions cut 2 bases from V and 4 bases from J, with 11 bases between. The CDR3 region has the DNA TGTGCCAGCAGTTTACTAGGAGGGGGAGAGACCCAGTACTTC. This gives the protein CASSLLGGGETQYF.

This clonotype was observed a few times. The rearrangement uses TRBV6-5 and TRBJ1-4, with 8 bases that match TRBD1. With V trimmed by 4 bases and J by 5 bases, 6 bases remained unmatched. Per germline, CDR1 MNHEY and CDR2 SVGAGI. The CDR3 is 15 residues long. The chain's CDR3 is CASSFAGGLNEKLFF. As DNA, the CDR3 is TGTGCCAGCAGTTTCGCAGGGGGCTTGAATGAAAAACTGTTTTTT.

This clonotype occurred a few times. V is TRBV12-3 or TRBV12-4 and J is TRBJ2-5; D gene unclear. Between the trimmed V and J ends, which lost 3 bases and 4 bases, there was a span of 12 bases. This CDR3 has 14 residues. CDR3 loop: CASSFGTVGETQYF. CDR3 nucleotide sequence: TGTGCCAGCAGTTTCGGAACGGTTGGAGAGACCCAGTACTTC.

This clonotype was recorded a few times. The CDR3 DNA reads TGTGCCAGCAGTGAAAACAGGCCCGACTCTGGAAACACCATATATTTT. It specifies CASSENRPDSGNTIYF. The chain employs TRBV6-1 and TRBJ1-3, with D tentatively TRBD1 (5 bases). This CDR3 comprises 16 residues. Trimming stripped 2 bases from V and 0 bases from J, with 11 bases between. CDR1 and CDR2 (germline): MNHNS, SASEGT.

In its sample, this clonotype was seen many times. The rearrangement uses TRBV4-3 and TRBJ2-6, with D unresolved. Per germline, CDR1 LGHNA and CDR2 YSLEER. The CDR3 has 16 residues. V was shortened by 4 bases and J by 4 bases, with 14 bases between the two germline ends. DNA of the CDR3: TGCGCCAGCAGCCTCTCCCCTAATTTGGGGGCCAACGTCCTGACTTTC. Translation: CASSLSPNLGANVLTF.

The chain has TRBV29-1 and TRBJ2-2, with a possible D match to TRBD1 (6 bases). Germline V gene lookup returns CDR1 SQVTM and CDR2 ANQGSEA. CDR3 length: 13 residues. V lost 3 bases and J 8 bases, leaving 13 bases between the germline ends. The CDR3 DNA sequence: TGCAGCGTTGACTCGAGGGGGTCGGGGGAGCTGTTTTTT. Translation: CSVDSRGSGELFF.

Comment on this clonotype: At one boundary the junction diverges from the germline segment, which might be a read error. The chain joins TRBV29-1 to TRBJ2-7; D possibly matches TRBD1 or TRBD2 (5 bases each). CDR1 SQVTM and CDR2 ANQGSEA come from the germline V gene. This CDR3 is 15 amino acids long. The CDR3 DNA sequence: TGCAGCGTTGTATCCGGGACGGCTCTAGCCTACAAGCAGTACTTC. It codes for CSVVSGTALAYKQYF.

This clonotype was found a few times. This chain connects TRBV5-1 to TRBJ2-2; a weak D match, TRBD1 (6 bases). The V and J ends lost 3 bases and 0 bases respectively, with 9 bases between them. CDR1 is SGHRS, CDR2 YFSETQ, per germline. There are 15 residues in the CDR3. For the CDR3, the DNA is TGCGCCAGCAGCTGGGGGACACCGAACACCGGGGAGCTGTTTTTT. Translating gives CASSWGTPNTGELFF.

In its sample, this clonotype was seen a few times. The rearrangement uses TRBV7-9 and TRBJ1-3, with D possibly being TRBD1 (5 bases). This CDR3 spans 14 amino acids. V lost 5 bases and J 2 bases, leaving 10 bases between the germline ends. The V gene's germline CDR1 is SEHNR and CDR2 FQNEAQ (reference sequence). CDR3 protein: CASSGGAPGNTIYF. The CDR3 DNA reads TGTGCCAGCAGCGGAGGGGCGCCTGGAAACACCATATATTTT.

V usage is TRBV3-1 and J usage is TRBJ2-2, with no clear D. CDR1 is LGHDT, CDR2 YNNKEL, per germline (reference sequence). The V end was cut by 4 bases, the J end by 1 base, with 13 bases between. The CDR3 extends over 16 amino acids. The DNA for the CDR3 is TGTGCCAGCAGCCCCCGCGGCAGAAAGAACACCGGGGAGCTGTTTTTT. This gives the protein CASSPRGRKNTGELFF.

This clonotype showed up just a few times. The V and J genes are TRBV5-1 and TRBJ2-7, with TRBD1 matching over 8 bases. V trimming: 4 bases; J trimming: 5 bases; junction bases outside the gene matches: 11. In germline, CDR1 is SGHRS, CDR2 YFSETQ. CDR3 size: 15 residues. CDR3 loop: CASSLIPGQANEQYF. CDR3 nucleotide sequence: TGCGCCAGCAGCCTAATCCCGGGACAGGCAAACGAGCAGTACTTC. The whole variable domain, remainder taken from reference TRBV5-1 and TRBJ2-7, is KAGVTQTPRYLIKTRGQQVTLSCSPISGHRSVSWYQQTPGQGLQFLFEYFSETQRNKGNFPGRFSGRQFSNSRSEMNVSTLELGDSALYLCASSLIPGQANEQYFGPGTRLTVT.

The gene calls are TRBV29-1 and TRBJ1-6; the D is unclear. V was cut by 4 bases and J by 5 bases, with 12 bases left in between. The germline CDR1 and CDR2 sequences are SQVTM and ANQGSEA. The CDR3 consists of 14 residues. CDR3 coding DNA: TGCAGCGTTGCTCTGGGCGTAGATAATTCACCCCTCCACTTT. Amino acid sequence: CSVALGVDNSPLHF.

The chain carries TRBV7-2 and TRBJ2-5, with no clear D. Germline V CDR1 and CDR2: SGHTA, FQGNSA. CDR3 length: 16 amino acids. Trimming stripped 4 bases from V and 0 bases from J, with 15 bases between. CDR3 region: CASSSEPARYQETQYF. The CDR3 region has the DNA TGTGCCAGCAGCTCAGAACCTGCGAGGTACCAAGAGACCCAGTACTTC.

This sequence joins TRBV10-3 and TRBJ2-7; TRBD1 matches at 7 bases. The junction had 4 bases not matched to a gene; V was cut back by 5 bases and J by 6 bases. There are 12 residues in the CDR3. The germline CDR1 and CDR2 sequences are ENHRY and SYGVKD. In DNA form, the CDR3 reads TGTGCCATCAGTTTGACAGGGAGCGAGCAGTACTTC. Its protein product is CAISLTGSEQYF.

The V call is TRBV6-1, the J call TRBJ1-2; D remains ambiguous. Deletions cut 1 base from V and 4 bases from J, with 13 bases between. In germline, CDR1 is MNHNS, CDR2 SASEGT. The CDR3 covers 15 residues. The CDR3: CASSEDGSRGYGYTF. CDR3 DNA: TGTGCCAGCAGTGAAGACGGCAGTCGGGGCTATGGCTACACCTTC.

V gene TRBV19 combines with J gene TRBJ2-2; 7 nucleotides line up with TRBD1. Looked up from germline, CDR1 is LNHDA and CDR2 is SQIVND (reference sequence). The CDR3 totals 15 residues. Losses at the gene ends were 3 bases for V and 4 bases for J; bases not matched to a gene: 5. Here the CDR3 DNA reads TGTGCCAGTAGTATCCGGACAGGCCTCACCGGGGAGCTGTTTTTT. This translates into CASSIRTGLTGELFF.

The chain recombines TRBV12-3 or TRBV12-4 with TRBJ1-2, with D perhaps TRBD1 (6 bases). The CDR3 extends over 16 amino acids. V was trimmed by 5 bases and J by 1 base, leaving 17 bases between them. The CDR3 coding sequence is TGTGCCAGCAGTCGAGGGGGGACACTTAGTAACTATGGCTACACCTTC. This encodes CASSRGGTLSNYGYTF.

This sequence joins TRBV7-9 and TRBJ2-7; 7 bases are shared with TRBD1. The junction had 9 bases not matched to a gene; V was cut back by 2 bases and J by 5 bases. The CDR3 totals 15 residues. Germline V gives CDR1 SEHNR, CDR2 FQNEAQ (reference sequence). CDR3 residues: CASSLMYDRDDEQYF. In DNA form, the CDR3 reads TGTGCCAGCAGCTTAATGTACGACAGGGACGACGAGCAGTACTTC.

The chain carries TRBV12-3 or TRBV12-4 and TRBJ1-4, with 8 bases identical to TRBD1. Trimming removed 3 bases from V and 8 bases from J; junction bases left unmatched: 5. This CDR3 has 14 residues. CDR3 amino acids: CASSFSRGQEKLFF. Here the CDR3 DNA reads TGTGCCAGCAGTTTTAGCAGGGGGCAAGAAAAACTGTTTTTT.